The rows below give T cell receptor beta chains drawn from one sample of a study of blood T cell repertoires in COVID-19. Profiling relied on immunoSEQ multiplex PCR, and the TCRdb table lists in-frame clones only, not all of them. The sample consists of 250,000 to 300,000 clones, approximately 88% of them appearing once. What was sequenced was peripheral blood. The receptors were gathered from a young woman with acute or convalescent COVID-19. Each CDR3 is given with its conserved first and last residue. The D gene is left open where the match is weak. Size is omitted from some rows. Given values are once, few, many or a class for expanded clones.

DNA	CDR3	D	size	V	J
TGTGCCAGTAGGACAGGGTTAGGGGCCAACGTCCTGACTTTC	CASRTGLGANVLTF	TRBD1	once	TRBV19	TRBJ2-6
TGTGCCATCAGTGAGTCCCCCCCCGGCTCTCGGACTAGCGGGAACACAGATACGCAGTATTTT	CAISESPPGSRTSGNTDTQYF	TRBD2	NA	TRBV10-3	TRBJ2-3
TGTGCCAGCATTTGGGCTCTCACTGAAGCTTTCTTT	CASIWALTEAFF	NA	NA	TRBV6-5	TRBJ1-1
TGTGCCAGCAGCTCCACCGGGACTAGCGTGGAGACCCAGTACTTC	CASSSTGTSVETQYF	TRBD2	NA	TRBV5-5	TRBJ2-5
TGTGCCACCAACGGGCAGGGGCGTCGCTACGAGCAGTACTTC	CATNGQGRRYEQYF	NA	NA	TRBV24-1	TRBJ2-7
TGTGCCAGTCGGGGGGGGGACAGAGATTACAATGAGCAGTTCTTC	CASRGGDRDYNEQFF	NA	NA	TRBV19	TRBJ2-1
TGTGCCACCAGTGCCCAACTAGCGGGTTTGGACACCGGGGAGCTGTTTTTT	CATSAQLAGLDTGELFF	TRBD2	NA	TRBV24-1	TRBJ2-2
TGTGCCTGGAAGGAGGGGAGTGGAAACACCATATATTTT	CAWKEGSGNTIYF	NA	NA	TRBV30	TRBJ1-3
TGTGCCACCAGTGCACCAGGTGCTCAGCCCCAGCATTTT	CATSAPGAQPQHF	NA	NA	TRBV24-1	TRBJ1-5
TGTGCCAGCAGCCACCCCGGAGGAGCTGAAGCTTTCTTT	CASSHPGGAEAFF	NA	few	TRBV7-2	TRBJ1-1
TGTGCCAGCAGTGCCTTAGCGGGAAGCCAAGAGACCCAGTACTTC	CASSALAGSQETQYF	TRBD2	NA	TRBV2	TRBJ2-5
TGCAGTGGAAGGAGAGCAGATACGCAGTATTTT	CSGRRADTQYF	NA	NA	TRBV20-1	TRBJ2-3
TGTGCCACCATCGAAGGGGGGGAGGAGCAGTTCTTC	CATIEGGEEQFF	NA	NA	TRBV24-1	TRBJ2-1
TGTGCCACCCAGGACACCGGGGAGCTGTTTTTT	CATQDTGELFF	NA	NA	TRBV24-1	TRBJ2-2
TGCGCCAGCAGCTTGGGACAGAACACCGGGGAGCTGTTTTTT	CASSLGQNTGELFF	NA	NA	TRBV5-1	TRBJ2-2
TGCGCCAGTACGAGGGACAGCGGGAGTACAGGGGAGCTGTTTTTT	CASTRDSGSTGELFF	NA	once	TRBV5-1	TRBJ2-2
TGCAGCGTGGGACAGGGGGCGAATGAGCAGTTCTTC	CSVGQGANEQFF	TRBD1	NA	TRBV29-1	TRBJ2-1
TGTGCCAGCTCAAGGGACAGGGGTGTCACCGGGGAGCTGTTTTTT	CASSRDRGVTGELFF	TRBD1	NA	TRBV18	TRBJ2-2
TGTGCCTGGAGTCCCGGACTAGCGCCATCCTACAATGAGCAGTTCTTC	CAWSPGLAPSYNEQFF	TRBD2	NA	TRBV30	TRBJ2-1
TGTGCCAGTAGTATTTACGGTCGGGGCTCTGGAAACACCATATATTTT	CASSIYGRGSGNTIYF	NA	NA	TRBV19	TRBJ1-3
TGTGCCAGCAGCCAAATTAGCGGGAGCGTGGAGACCCAGTACTTC	CASSQISGSVETQYF	TRBD2	NA	TRBV3-1/TRBV3-2	TRBJ2-5
TGCAGCGTTATGGGGCTCGGGGGCTACGAGCAGTACTTC	CSVMGLGGYEQYF	NA	NA	TRBV29-1	TRBJ2-7
TGTGCCAGCATACCCTTGGGCAGGCCCTACGAGCAGTACTTC	CASIPLGRPYEQYF	NA	NA	TRBV7-2	TRBJ2-7
TGTGCCAGTACCGGAAAGACTAGCGGGAGGACCGGGGAGCTGTTTTTT	CASTGKTSGRTGELFF	TRBD2	NA	TRBV19	TRBJ2-2
TGTGCCAGCTCACCGGGCACTGTGCAGTACTTC	CASSPGTVQYF	NA	once	TRBV18	TRBJ2-7
TGTGCCAGCAGCGAAACATCAACTAATGAAAAACTGTTTTTT	CASSETSTNEKLFF	NA	NA	TRBV19	TRBJ1-4
TGTGCCAGCAGCACTAGCGGGGGGATGGGTTACGAGCAGTACTTC	CASSTSGGMGYEQYF	TRBD2	NA	TRBV3-1/TRBV3-2	TRBJ2-7
TGTGCCAGCCAAAGGGACAGTAGCAATCAGCCCCAGCATTTT	CASQRDSSNQPQHF	TRBD1	NA	TRBV2	TRBJ1-5
TGTGCCAGCAGCTCAGAACGGGACAGGCCTACCTACGAGCAGTACTTC	CASSSERDRPTYEQYF	TRBD1	NA	TRBV5-4	TRBJ2-7